The clone carrying this TCR beta chain was picked up a small number of times. Its cognate antigen is unknown. The sample originates from a study of blood T cells in healthy people across ages. Whole-study findings and limits: Age showed a roughly linear inverse relationship with TCR beta diversity per million T cells. The study lacked donor CMV status, which possibly confounded expanded clonotype changes. Whereas aged donors had fewer naive CD4+ cells, long-lived donors had more of them and higher diversity.

A sample-barcoded 5' primer and a J-beta primer mix were used in a second PCR of about 6 to 12 cycles. A template-switch adaptor with 12 random nucleotides tagged each cDNA molecule. MiXCR, run by TCRdb on the 5' RACE reads, gives a single entry per CDR3 protein. The table records 1 million to 1.2 million distinct CDR3 sequences, about two fifths of them present only once. With 6 bases removed from V and 5 bases from J, the gap between germline ends came to 10 bases. The CDR3 sequence is 12 residues long. Sequencing used blood. The TCR was taken from a man between 18 and 29 years old in good health. The rearrangement joins TRBV12-3 or TRBV12-4 to TRBJ2-5; D is undetermined. The CDR3 DNA follows: TGTGCCAGCAGCCCTCGCCCGGAGACCCAGTACTTC. Amino acid sequence: CASSPRPETQYF.